The sequence of this T cell receptor (beta chain) was determined in a study of post-analysis software for immune sequencing data. Findings and limits, study-wide: Multiple sclerosis was associated with a significant reduction in normalized Chao1 diversity relative to controls. About five TRBV segments occurring more often in patients than controls included TRBV5-6, TRBV5-1 and TRBV20-1. Strong same-batch co-clustering of samples appeared with F measure clustering.

Libraries were made from TCR beta cDNA, and they carried unique molecular identifiers. TCRdb re-called the PCR reads through MiXCR, storing one row per CDR3 protein. The sample gives roughly 410,000 distinct CDR3 sequences, 30% to 45% of which show up once; over 10% is in the top ten. The CDR3 runs to 18 residues. Trimming took 6 bases from V and 0 from J, leaving 21 bases between them. This clonotype was seen only a few times. Its target is unknown. The chain is built from TRBV12-3 or TRBV12-4 and TRBJ1-5, with a weak D call TRBD1 (5 bases). The specimen sequenced was blood. This TCR derives from a girl between 5 and 17 years old with multiple sclerosis. The CDR3 protein is CASSPTGRHRYSNQPQHF. The CDR3 nucleotides are TGTGCCAGCAGCCCTACGGGACGGCATCGGTATAGCAATCAGCCCCAGCATTTT.